The 32 T cell receptor beta chains given below trace back to one sample, sequenced in a study of blood T cell repertoires in COVID-19. Sequencing used immunoSEQ multiplex PCR; TCRdb keeps in-frame clones, though not all of them. Here the sample spans around 100,000 clones, more than 85% being singletons. The sequencing sample was made of peripheral blood. The origin of the receptors is a man younger than 35 with acute or convalescent COVID-19.

This rearrangement joins TRBV18 to TRBJ2-5, with D perhaps matching TRBD2 (6 bases). In germline, CDR1 is KGHSH, CDR2 LQKENI. This CDR3 region has 14 residues. The germline V and J ends were trimmed by 3 bases and 4 bases, with 12 bases remaining between them. The CDR3 DNA follows: TGTGCCAGCTCACCTGTAGTGGGACTAGAGACCCAGTACTTC. Encoded protein: CASSPVVGLETQYF. Full variable domain (remainder filled in from reference TRBV18 and TRBJ2-5): NAGVMQNPRHLVRRRGQEARLRCSPMKGHSHVYWYRQLPEEGLKFMVYLQKENIIDESGMPKERFSAEFPKEGPSILRIQQVVRGDSAAYFCASSPVVGLETQYFGPGTRLLVL.

The rearrangement links TRBV5-1 to TRBJ2-5; 10 nucleotides align to TRBD2. CDR3 length: 17 residues. Germline CDR1 reads SGHRS; CDR2 reads YFSETQ. V was clipped by 2 bases and J by 5 bases; unmatched bases: 12. The CDR3 here is CASSFFPSSGGEETQYF. The CDR3 DNA is TGCGCCAGCAGCTTTTTCCCCTCTAGCGGGGGAGAGGAGACCCAGTACTTC.

The chain uses TRBV29-1 and TRBJ2-1; weak D call: TRBD2 (6 bases). CDR3 length: 15 residues. The V and J ends lost 5 bases and 0 bases respectively, with 14 bases between them. CDR1 and CDR2 (germline): SQVTM, ANQGSEA. CDR3 protein: CSVLRGGSSYNEQFF. Here the CDR3 DNA reads TGCAGCGTTCTTCGGGGAGGAAGCTCCTACAATGAGCAGTTCTTC.

V usage is TRBV5-1 and J usage is TRBJ1-3, with D perhaps matching TRBD1 (6 bases). This CDR3 is built from 16 residues. V lost 4 bases and J lost 0, with 14 bases in between. Per the germline V gene, CDR1 is SGHRS and CDR2 is YFSETQ. CDR3: CASSGTSTGSGNTIYF. CDR3 coding DNA: TGCGCCAGCAGCGGGACAAGCACCGGCTCTGGAAACACCATATATTTT.

This clone showed up just a few times. This sequence joins TRBV5-1 and TRBJ2-7; unclear D gene. The germline CDR1 and CDR2 sequences are SGHRS and YFSETQ. Trimming stripped 0 bases from V and 0 bases from J, with 4 bases between. The CDR3 totals 13 residues. The CDR3 reads CASSLGASYEQYF. The DNA of the CDR3 is TGCGCCAGCAGCTTGGGAGCCTCCTACGAGCAGTACTTC.

The chain carries TRBV4-1 and TRBJ1-1, with 8 bases identical to TRBD1. Trimming took 6 bases from V and 5 from J; bases not matched to a gene: 5. The CDR3 totals 13 residues. The germline gives CDR1 MGHRA, CDR2 YSYEKL. The CDR3 loop reads CASSLRGQTEAFF. The CDR3 nucleotides read TGCGCCAGCAGTCTCAGGGGGCAGACTGAAGCTTTCTTT.

V usage is TRBV24-1 and J usage is TRBJ2-1; the D gene is possibly TRBD2 (6 bases). The V end lost 5 bases, the J end lost 10 bases, and 8 bases lay between the germline ends. CDR1 KGHDR and CDR2 SFDVKD come from the germline V gene. The CDR3 totals 11 residues. CDR3 in amino acids: CATSALAEQFF. The CDR3, as DNA: TGTGCCACCAGTGCCCTAGCGGAGCAGTTCTTC.

The chain is built from TRBV7-9 and TRBJ1-4; 9 bases line up with TRBD1. V lost 10 bases, J lost 8 bases, and 8 bases stayed unmatched. In germline, CDR1 is SEHNR, CDR2 FQNEAQ (reference sequence). CDR3 size: 13 residues. DNA for the CDR3: TGTGCCATTCCGGGACAGGGAGGAGAAAAACTGTTTTTT. Translating it yields CAIPGQGGEKLFF.

This clone was counted once. V is TRBV5-1 and J is TRBJ1-4; 10 bases are a match to TRBD1. The J segment lost 6 bases and the V segment lost 5 bases, leaving 7 bases of the junction unmatched. This CDR3 contains 15 residues. Germline assignment: CDR1 SGHRS and CDR2 YFSETQ. Written as DNA, the CDR3 is TGCGCCAGCAGGAGATCCGGGACAGGGGATGAAAAACTGTTTTTT. This gives the protein CASRRSGTGDEKLFF.

The CDR3 loop is CASSVYVGEQFF. The DNA of the CDR3 is TGTGCCAGCAGCGTTTACGTCGGTGAGCAGTTCTTC. The chain has TRBV9 and TRBJ2-1; D is unclear. The germline CDR1 and CDR2 sequences are SGDLS and YYNGEE. V lost 2 bases, J lost 9 bases, and 9 bases lay in between. This CDR3 has 12 residues.

The chain uses TRBV4-2 and TRBJ2-7, with D possibly matching TRBD1 (6 bases). The CDR3 contains 15 residues. CDR1 and CDR2 from the germline V gene are LGHNA and YNFKEQ. Trimming stripped 4 bases from V and 2 bases from J, with 15 bases between. CDR3 nucleotides: TGTGCCAGCAGCCCCAGCCTCACAGGGACCTACGAGCAGTACTTC. Translation gives CASSPSLTGTYEQYF.

The chain has TRBV18 and TRBJ1-4; D gene uncertain. Germline lookup yields CDR1 KGHSH and CDR2 LQKENI. Trimming shortened V by 1 base and J by 8 bases, and 14 bases separated the two germline ends. The CDR3 totals 15 residues. The CDR3 region is CASSPRISESEKLFF. CDR3 sequence (DNA): TGTGCCAGCTCACCACGAATTTCAGAATCCGAAAAACTGTTTTTT.

The sample holds one count of this clone. This chain links TRBV9 with TRBJ2-1, with 11 bases that match TRBD2. V shed 4 bases, J shed 3 bases, and the junction held 3 bases outside the gene matches. The germline V gene has CDR1 SGDLS and CDR2 YYNGEE. The CDR3 has 15 amino acids. The CDR3 sequence: CASSPTSGVYNEQFF. CDR3 DNA sequence: TGTGCCAGCAGCCCGACTAGCGGGGTCTACAATGAGCAGTTCTTC. Full variable domain (outside the CDR3, taken from reference TRBV9 and TRBJ2-1): DSGVTQTPKHLITATGQRVTLRCSPRSGDLSVYWYQQSLDQGLQFLIQYYNGEERAKGNILERFSAQQFPDLHSELNLSSLELGDSALYFCASSPTSGVYNEQFFGPGTRLTVL.

The chain joins TRBV19 to TRBJ2-3; 10 bases are shared with TRBD1. The CDR3 sequence is 14 residues long. V trimming: 6 bases; J trimming: 5 bases; junction bases outside the gene matches: 5. CDR1 is LNHDA and CDR2 is SQIVND in the germline V gene (reference sequence). The CDR3 region is CASRRDRGQDTQYF. The CDR3 DNA is TGTGCCAGTAGACGGGACAGGGGACAAGATACGCAGTATTTT.

The sample holds one count of this clone. Written as DNA, the CDR3 is TGTGCCAGCAGTTTAATTCCAGGGATCTATGGCTACACCTTC. Translation: CASSLIPGIYGYTF. The chain has TRBV28 and TRBJ1-2; D is perhaps TRBD1 (5 bases). The CDR3 sequence is 14 residues long. The germline V gene has CDR1 MDHEN and CDR2 SYDVKM. The V and J ends lost 2 bases and 4 bases respectively, with 11 bases between them.

The rearrangement uses TRBV27 and TRBJ2-7; the match to TRBD1 covers 9 bases. This CDR3 is built from 15 residues. The germline V gene encodes CDR1 MNHEY and CDR2 SMNVEV (reference sequence). Unmatched junction bases numbered 9, after V lost 5 bases and J lost 4 bases. The CDR3, as DNA: TGTGCCAGCAGTCCAAGGGGGACAGGGTTATACGAGCAGTACTTC. Protein sequence: CASSPRGTGLYEQYF.

This chain links TRBV6-5 with TRBJ2-7, with D possibly TRBD1 on 5 matching bases. CDR1 is MNHEY, CDR2 SVGAGI, per germline. The CDR3 consists of 14 residues. Deletions cut 4 bases from V and 3 bases from J, with 13 bases between. The CDR3 coding sequence is TGTGCCAGCAGTTCCGCCAGGGTGGGCTACGAGCAGTACTTC. This codes for CASSSARVGYEQYF.

This chain joins TRBV20-1 and TRBJ1-1; 9 bases line up with TRBD1. J was trimmed by 6 bases and V by 3 bases; bases with no gene match: 2. CDR1 DFQATT and CDR2 SNEGSKA come from the germline V gene (reference sequence). This CDR3 comprises 12 residues. The CDR3 reads CSASGDRAEAFF. In nucleotides, the CDR3 is TGCAGTGCTAGTGGGGACAGGGCTGAAGCTTTCTTT.

The gene calls are TRBV12-5 and TRBJ2-1; 7 bases map to TRBD1. With V trimmed by 8 bases and J by 4 bases, 8 bases remained unmatched. The germline V gene encodes CDR1 LGHNT and CDR2 FRNRAP. The length of the CDR3 is 14 residues. CDR3 bases: TGTGCTAGTACACGGGACAGTACTTACAATGAGCAGTTCTTC. Translation: CASTRDSTYNEQFF.

This sequence joins TRBV4-1 and TRBJ1-1, with TRBD1 matching over 10 bases. Losses at the gene ends were 0 bases for V and 1 base for J; bases not matched to a gene: 8. The CDR3 is 18 residues long. CDR1 and CDR2 from the germline V gene are MGHRA and YSYEKL. CDR3 in amino acids: CASSQEQGQGISNTEAFF. CDR3 nucleotides: TGCGCCAGCAGCCAAGAACAGGGACAGGGGATATCGAACACTGAAGCTTTCTTT.

The genes are TRBV7-9 and TRBJ2-6; maybe TRBD2 (5 bases). Trimming pared 1 base from V and 1 base from J, leaving 11 bases between. The CDR3 loop spans 17 amino acids. Germline V lookup: CDR1 SEHNR, CDR2 FQNEAQ (reference sequence). CDR3: CASSLGGRGSGANVLTF. CDR3 DNA: TGTGCCAGCAGCTTAGGTGGGAGAGGGTCTGGGGCCAACGTCCTGACTTTC.

This chain connects TRBV24-1 to TRBJ2-3; 7 positions agree with TRBD2. V trimming: 9 bases; J trimming: 5 bases; junction bases outside the gene matches: 10. Germline V gene data show CDR1 as KGHDR and CDR2 as SFDVKD. This CDR3 region has 14 residues. In nucleotides, the CDR3 is TGTGCCACCTCAGCGGGGCGGCAAAAAGATACGCAGTATTTT. This gives the protein CATSAGRQKDTQYF.

V gene TRBV27 combines with J gene TRBJ1-4; 8 nucleotides match TRBD1. The germline gives CDR1 MNHEY, CDR2 SMNVEV (reference sequence). The CDR3 sequence is 16 residues long. J lost 6 bases, V lost 3 bases, and 9 bases had no gene match. The CDR3 DNA reads as TGTGCCAGCAGTTTTTCCGACAGGGGAGGGTATGAAAAACTGTTTTTT. It encodes CASSFSDRGGYEKLFF.

The rearrangement joins TRBV18 to TRBJ2-7, with 10 bases identical to TRBD1. The CDR3 covers 15 residues. Germline lookup yields CDR1 KGHSH and CDR2 LQKENI. With 3 bases clipped from V and 2 bases from J, the junction kept 4 bases outside the gene matches. For the CDR3, the DNA is TGTGCCAGCTCACCGGGACAGGGGCGTACCTACGAGCAGTACTTC. Its translation is CASSPGQGRTYEQYF.

The chain combines TRBV5-1 with TRBJ2-1; 10 bases are a match to TRBD2. This CDR3 spans 15 amino acids. V shed 1 base, J shed 6 bases, and the junction held 4 bases outside the gene matches. Germline CDR1 is SGHRS and CDR2 is YFSETQ. The CDR3 nucleotides are TGCGCCAGCAGCTTGATGAGCGGGGGGGTCAATGAGCAGTTCTTC. It yields the protein CASSLMSGGVNEQFF.

The chain has TRBV11-2 and TRBJ2-2, with 8 bases aligning to TRBD1. The germline gives CDR1 SGHAT, CDR2 FQNNGV. V shed 3 bases, J shed 1 base, and the junction held 1 base outside the gene matches. The CDR3 totals 15 residues. The DNA of the CDR3 is TGTGCCAGCAGCTTTGACAGGGGGAACACCGGGGAGCTGTTTTTT. This codes for CASSFDRGNTGELFF.

The gene calls are TRBV5-1 and TRBJ1-3, with 7 bases that match TRBD1. This CDR3 contains 16 residues. Germline CDR1 and CDR2: SGHRS and YFSETQ. Trimming removed 1 base from V and 0 bases from J; junction bases left unmatched: 4. The CDR3, as DNA: TGCGCCAGCAGCTTGAATTCAGGGGGCTCTGGAAACACCATATATTTT. Amino acid sequence: CASSLNSGGSGNTIYF.

In nucleotides, the CDR3 is TGTGCCAGCAGCCAACCGGGGTCACGGAACACTGAAGCTTTCTTT. Translating it yields CASSQPGSRNTEAFF. V gene TRBV14 combines with J gene TRBJ1-1; unclear D gene. Trimming took off 2 bases at V and 1 base at J, with 11 bases between the two ends. This CDR3 contains 15 residues. Per germline, CDR1 SGHDN and CDR2 FVKESK.

This chain joins TRBV3-1 (or the pseudogene TRBV3-2) and TRBJ2-7; 9 bases line up with TRBD2. CDR3 size: 16 residues. Trimming at V came to 0 bases and at J to 1 base, leaving 4 bases not matched to a gene. Germline V gives CDR1 LGHDT, CDR2 YNNKEL (reference sequence). The CDR3, as DNA: TGTGCCAGCAGCCAAGATCTTCTAGCGGGGTCCTACGAGCAGTACTTC. Amino acids: CASSQDLLAGSYEQYF.

This clone was seen just once. The chain recombines TRBV5-1 with TRBJ1-1, with TRBD1 matching over 7 bases. J lost 6 bases, V lost 7 bases, and 6 bases had no gene match. The CDR3 is 12 residues long. Germline V gene data show CDR1 as SGHRS and CDR2 as YFSETQ. CDR3 coding DNA: TGCGCCAGCCGACAGGGAACGTCTGAAGCTTTCTTT. It translates to CASRQGTSEAFF.

The V gene is TRBV6-5, the J gene TRBJ2-1, with a tentative D call TRBD2 (6 bases). CDR1 is MNHEY, CDR2 SVGAGI, per germline. This CDR3 is built from 14 residues. V was trimmed by 4 bases and J by 3 bases, leaving 10 bases between them. The CDR3 region has the DNA TGTGCCAGCAGTTCCCCGGGGGACTACAATGAGCAGTTCTTC. Translation: CASSSPGDYNEQFF.

This chain joins TRBV20-1 and TRBJ2-1, with D possibly matching TRBD2 (7 bases). V was cut by 3 bases and J by 0 bases, with 15 bases left in between. Germline V gene lookup returns CDR1 DFQATT and CDR2 SNEGSKA (reference sequence). This CDR3 region has 16 residues. The CDR3 DNA reads TGCAGTGCTAGTCCGAGGGGGGGAATCTCCTACAATGAGCAGTTCTTC. Protein sequence: CSASPRGGISYNEQFF.